Listed below are T cell receptor beta chains from one sample, sequenced in a study of blood T cell repertoires in COVID-19. The table came from immunoSEQ multiplex PCR; TCRdb's copy has only in-frame clones and leaves some out. The table lists some 360,000 clones, roughly 89% of them singletons, with 3.9% in the top ten. Sequenced sample: peripheral blood. Receptors originate from a woman aged 60-75 years with COVID-19, enrolled during active disease. Both conserved end residues are trimmed from each CDR3. Fields, in order: V gene, CDR3 protein.

V: TRBV3-1/TRBV3-2
CDR3: ASSQEPDRATDTQY

V: TRBV5-1
CDR3: ASSSTGLSNEKLF

V: TRBV5-1
CDR3: ASSLAGSGVFSHTGELF

V: TRBV27
CDR3: ASSSDRSMNTEAF

V: TRBV28
CDR3: ASSLYETGTGDTEAF

V: TRBV28
CDR3: ASSTGPGGYT

V: TRBV7-9
CDR3: ASSKRGIYGYT

V: TRBV5-5
CDR3: ASSSAGSPLH

V: TRBV7-8
CDR3: ASSFLAGSSYNEQF

V: TRBV6-5
CDR3: ASRGTGAYNSPLH

V: TRBV27
CDR3: ASGLARGTEAF

V: TRBV5-4
CDR3: ASSTEQGAYGYT

V: TRBV28
CDR3: ASSFPLSVTEAF

V: TRBV19
CDR3: ASSDRPFQETQY

V: TRBV3-1/TRBV3-2
CDR3: ASSQAEGRGYT

V: TRBV2
CDR3: ASSGFNRETGELF

V: TRBV11-1
CDR3: ASSRMGGSEKLF

V: TRBV9
CDR3: ASLGRGNTGELF

V: TRBV7-2
CDR3: ASRPGGRAWTEAF

V: TRBV2
CDR3: ASSVDRASPLH

V: TRBV2
CDR3: ASSLGQGGYGYT

V: TRBV9
CDR3: ASSPHGGQENTEAF

V: TRBV19
CDR3: ASSILGQGNYGYT

V: TRBV5-1
CDR3: ASSSIRGPRYGYT

V: TRBV18
CDR3: ASSPKGLSNQPQH

V: TRBV7-3
CDR3: ASSFKQGSSGNTIY

V: TRBV5-1
CDR3: ASSPGLAETQY

V: TRBV27
CDR3: ASRATGSGNTIY

V: TRBV19
CDR3: ASSGTGSYEQY

V: TRBV25-1
CDR3: ASSVPSGLGYT

V: TRBV5-4
CDR3: ASSLQGPGSPLH

V: TRBV19
CDR3: ASSIQRQNQPQH

V: TRBV12-3/TRBV12-4
CDR3: ASSLGQTTEAF

V: TRBV28
CDR3: ASSLGTPTGELF

V: TRBV19
CDR3: ASRLAGGSSYNEQF

V: TRBV7-9
CDR3: ASSLGHNSGNTIY

V: TRBV16
CDR3: ASSQSSPANYGYT

V: TRBV29-1
CDR3: SVASGRDNSPLH

V: TRBV5-5
CDR3: ASSFPQGYYEQY

V: TRBV28
CDR3: ASSPPPTGLNTEAF

V: TRBV9
CDR3: ASSAGLPRSGNTIY

V: TRBV12-2
CDR3: WAPEAF

V: TRBV7-2
CDR3: ASSLQSLGGDALSRAF

V: TRBV3-1/TRBV3-2
CDR3: ASSLLSSYEQY

V: TRBV2
CDR3: ASRALDTSGEKLF

V: TRBV7-9
CDR3: ASSLSGAGNQPQH

V: TRBV5-1
CDR3: ASSRGQGAGGYT

V: TRBV6-5
CDR3: ASSYSSWGANYGYT

V: TRBV4-2
CDR3: ASSQERRNYGYT

V: TRBV2
CDR3: ASSGTGAQPQH